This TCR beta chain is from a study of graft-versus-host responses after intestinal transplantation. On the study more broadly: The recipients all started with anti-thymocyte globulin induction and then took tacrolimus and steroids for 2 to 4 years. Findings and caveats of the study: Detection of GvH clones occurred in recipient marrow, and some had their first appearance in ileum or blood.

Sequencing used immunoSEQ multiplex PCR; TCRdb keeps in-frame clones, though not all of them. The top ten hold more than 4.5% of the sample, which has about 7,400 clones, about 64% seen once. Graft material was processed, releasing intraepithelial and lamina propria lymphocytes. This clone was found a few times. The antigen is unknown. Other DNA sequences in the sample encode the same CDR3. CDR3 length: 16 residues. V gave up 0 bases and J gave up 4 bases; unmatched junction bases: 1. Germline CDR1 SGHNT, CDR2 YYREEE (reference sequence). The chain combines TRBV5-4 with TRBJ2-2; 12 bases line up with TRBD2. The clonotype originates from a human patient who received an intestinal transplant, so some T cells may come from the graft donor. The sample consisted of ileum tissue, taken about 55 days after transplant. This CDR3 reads CASSLGLAGVTGELFF. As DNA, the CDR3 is TGTGCCAGCAGCTTGGGACTAGCGGGGGTCACCGGGGAGCTGTTTTTT.